These T cell receptor beta chains were read from a single sample in a study of T cell responses to AZD1222 COVID-19 vaccine. Produced via immunoSEQ multiplex PCR; TCRdb's table is partial and in-frame only. The table shows approximately 120,000 clones, with approximately 87% occurring only once. The specimen was peripheral blood, collected on day 0 of AZD1222 vaccination. All receptors come from an adult in good health. CDR3s include the opening cysteine and the closing phenylalanine or tryptophan. D genes are given only for firm matches. The size of a clone is reported for some rows only, either as once, few or many, or as a class for expanded clones.

d_call: NA; v_call: TRBV7-3; j_call: TRBJ2-7; clone_size: NA; cdr3_nt: TGTGCCAGCAGTTCTGGTCCCGGGGGAAGTGAGCAGTACTTC; cdr3_aa: CASSSGPGGSEQYF
d_call: NA; v_call: TRBV5-3; j_call: TRBJ1-1; clone_size: once; cdr3_nt: TGTGCCAGAAGCTTGTGGACAGCCCCCGGGAACACTGAAGCTTTCTTT; cdr3_aa: CARSLWTAPGNTEAFF
d_call: NA; v_call: TRBV6-5; j_call: TRBJ2-7; clone_size: NA; cdr3_nt: TGTGCCAGCAAGGCACCTTCCTACGAGCAGTACTTC; cdr3_aa: CASKAPSYEQYF
d_call: NA; v_call: TRBV7-2; j_call: TRBJ2-1; clone_size: NA; cdr3_nt: TGTGCCAGCAGCTTGACCGGAGGGAATGAGCAGTTCTTC; cdr3_aa: CASSLTGGNEQFF
d_call: NA; v_call: TRBV6-2/TRBV6-3; j_call: TRBJ1-2; clone_size: NA; cdr3_nt: TGTGCCAGCAGCGCCAGAAACTATGGCTACACCTTC; cdr3_aa: CASSARNYGYTF
d_call: TRBD2; v_call: TRBV12-5; j_call: TRBJ2-5; clone_size: NA; cdr3_nt: TGTGCTAGTGGGGGACTAGCGGTCGAGACCCAGTACTTC; cdr3_aa: CASGGLAVETQYF
d_call: NA; v_call: TRBV18; j_call: TRBJ2-1; clone_size: NA; cdr3_nt: TGTGCCAGCTCACCAGTAAAGGAAAATGAGCAGTTCTTC; cdr3_aa: CASSPVKENEQFF
d_call: NA; v_call: TRBV4-2; j_call: TRBJ1-3; clone_size: NA; cdr3_nt: TGTGCCAGCAGCCTCTCTACAACTCCGGGAAACACCATATATTTT; cdr3_aa: CASSLSTTPGNTIYF
d_call: NA; v_call: TRBV7-2; j_call: TRBJ1-2; clone_size: NA; cdr3_nt: TGTGCCAGCAGCTTGCTGCTGGGGCAGGGCTATGGCTACACCTTC; cdr3_aa: CASSLLLGQGYGYTF
d_call: NA; v_call: TRBV7-2; j_call: TRBJ1-2; clone_size: NA; cdr3_nt: TGTGCCAGCAGCTTAGTTGTCAGCGACCGCGGCTACACCTTC; cdr3_aa: CASSLVVSDRGYTF
d_call: NA; v_call: TRBV5-5; j_call: TRBJ2-1; clone_size: NA; cdr3_nt: TGTGCCAGCAGCTCCCAGGGGGGGTTAAAAGGAGATGAGCAGTTCTTC; cdr3_aa: CASSSQGGLKGDEQFF
d_call: TRBD1; v_call: TRBV7-9; j_call: TRBJ1-6; clone_size: NA; cdr3_nt: TGTGCCAGCAGTTGGGGACAGGGAGATAATTCACCCCTCCACTTT; cdr3_aa: CASSWGQGDNSPLHF
d_call: NA; v_call: TRBV10-3; j_call: TRBJ2-7; clone_size: NA; cdr3_nt: TGTGCCATCAGTGAGTCGCCGTCCTACGAGCAGTACTTC; cdr3_aa: CAISESPSYEQYF
d_call: NA; v_call: TRBV24-1; j_call: TRBJ2-3; clone_size: NA; cdr3_nt: TGTGCCACCAGTGATTCCCTCCTCGTCGGGGGCACAGATACGCAGTATTTT; cdr3_aa: CATSDSLLVGGTDTQYF
d_call: NA; v_call: TRBV18; j_call: TRBJ2-7; clone_size: NA; cdr3_nt: TGTGCCAGCTCACCAGGGACCCAGCACCGCGCCTACGAGCAGTACTTC; cdr3_aa: CASSPGTQHRAYEQYF
d_call: NA; v_call: TRBV30; j_call: TRBJ1-2; clone_size: NA; cdr3_nt: TGTGCCTGGAGTGGGCACGGCAGGGACTATGGCTACACCTTC; cdr3_aa: CAWSGHGRDYGYTF
d_call: NA; v_call: TRBV6-5; j_call: TRBJ2-3; clone_size: NA; cdr3_nt: TGTGCCAGCAGTTCCACTGGGGTAGCCGGAGATACGCAGTATTTT; cdr3_aa: CASSSTGVAGDTQYF
d_call: NA; v_call: TRBV11-2; j_call: TRBJ2-1; clone_size: NA; cdr3_nt: TGTGCCAGCAGCCCGACAAGTAGGCTGGGACCCACTGACAATGAGCAGTTCTTC; cdr3_aa: CASSPTSRLGPTDNEQFF
d_call: TRBD1; v_call: TRBV6-2/TRBV6-3; j_call: TRBJ1-6; clone_size: NA; cdr3_nt: TGTGCCAGCAGTTTTCCTGGACAGGGCAAACCACCCCTCCACTTT; cdr3_aa: CASSFPGQGKPPLHF
d_call: NA; v_call: TRBV5-6; j_call: TRBJ1-2; clone_size: NA; cdr3_nt: TGTGCCAGCAGCTTGGAAGGGTATGGTGGCTACACCTTC; cdr3_aa: CASSLEGYGGYTF
d_call: NA; v_call: TRBV5-1; j_call: TRBJ1-1; clone_size: NA; cdr3_nt: TGCGCCAGCAGCACCCGGGGCCTAAACACTGAAGCTTTCTTT; cdr3_aa: CASSTRGLNTEAFF
d_call: TRBD2; v_call: TRBV7-2; j_call: TRBJ2-3; clone_size: NA; cdr3_nt: TGTGCCAGCAGCTTAGCGGCAACTAGCGATCCTAGCACAGATACGCAGTATTTT; cdr3_aa: CASSLAATSDPSTDTQYF
d_call: NA; v_call: TRBV30; j_call: TRBJ1-1; clone_size: NA; cdr3_nt: TGTGCCTGGAGCGCCGCAGCCGGGAACACTGAAGCTTTCTTT; cdr3_aa: CAWSAAAGNTEAFF
d_call: TRBD2; v_call: TRBV6-6; j_call: TRBJ2-1; clone_size: NA; cdr3_nt: TGTGCCAGCATTCCGGGACTAGCGGGATCTAGTGAGCAGTTCTTC; cdr3_aa: CASIPGLAGSSEQFF
d_call: NA; v_call: TRBV6-5; j_call: TRBJ2-2; clone_size: NA; cdr3_nt: TGTGCCAGCAGTCGGGACTCTACATGGGGGGAGCTGTTTTTT; cdr3_aa: CASSRDSTWGELFF
d_call: TRBD2; v_call: TRBV27; j_call: TRBJ2-1; clone_size: NA; cdr3_nt: TGTGCCAGCACCCTAGGACTAGCGGGACACAATGAGCAGTTCTTC; cdr3_aa: CASTLGLAGHNEQFF
d_call: NA; v_call: TRBV5-1; j_call: TRBJ1-1; clone_size: many; cdr3_nt: TGCGCCAGCAGCTCTGGACAGTTGAACACTGAAGCTTTCTTT; cdr3_aa: CASSSGQLNTEAFF
d_call: NA; v_call: TRBV6-6; j_call: TRBJ2-7; clone_size: once; cdr3_nt: TGTGCCAGCAGTTACAGTCCGGGCCGCGGACTCTACGAGCAGTACTTC; cdr3_aa: CASSYSPGRGLYEQYF
d_call: NA; v_call: TRBV6-5; j_call: TRBJ1-1; clone_size: NA; cdr3_nt: TGTGCCAGCAGTCGGCTCCTGGACAGCAACACTGAAGCTTTCTTT; cdr3_aa: CASSRLLDSNTEAFF
d_call: NA; v_call: TRBV14; j_call: TRBJ2-2; clone_size: NA; cdr3_nt: TGTGCCAGCAGCCACTGGACGCCGGGCACCGGGGAGCTGTTTTTT; cdr3_aa: CASSHWTPGTGELFF
d_call: NA; v_call: TRBV2; j_call: TRBJ2-7; clone_size: NA; cdr3_nt: TGTGCCAGCAGTGAATTTCGCGACCGACTGATCTCCTACGAGCAGTACTTC; cdr3_aa: CASSEFRDRLISYEQYF